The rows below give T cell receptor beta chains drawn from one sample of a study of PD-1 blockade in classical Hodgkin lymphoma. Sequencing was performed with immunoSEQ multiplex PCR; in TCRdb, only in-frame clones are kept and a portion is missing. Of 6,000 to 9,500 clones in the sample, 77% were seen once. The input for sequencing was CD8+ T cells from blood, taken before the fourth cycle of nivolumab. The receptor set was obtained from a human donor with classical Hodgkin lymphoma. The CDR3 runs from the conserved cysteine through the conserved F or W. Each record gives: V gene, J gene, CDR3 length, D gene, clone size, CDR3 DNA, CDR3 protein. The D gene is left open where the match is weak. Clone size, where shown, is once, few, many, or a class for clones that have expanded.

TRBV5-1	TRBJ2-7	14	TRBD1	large	TGCGCCAGCAGCCCGTTGACAGGGCCATACGAGCAGTACTTC	CASSPLTGPYEQYF
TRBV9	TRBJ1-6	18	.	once	TGTGCCAGCAGCGTAGACGGCAGCGTGAGCTCCTATAATTCACCCCTCCACTTT	CASSVDGSVSSYNSPLHF
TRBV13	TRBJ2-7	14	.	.	TGTGCCAGCAGCTTAGGTAAGCGGACTCACGAGCAGTACTTC	CASSLGKRTHEQYF
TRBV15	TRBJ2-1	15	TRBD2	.	TGTGCCACCAGCAGGCCTAGCGGGAGCCACAATGAGCAGTTCTTC	CATSRPSGSHNEQFF
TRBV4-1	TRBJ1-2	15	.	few	TGCGCCAGCAGCCTACAGGGTCCGGATAACTATGGCTACACCTTC	CASSLQGPDNYGYTF
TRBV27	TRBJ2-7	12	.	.	TGTGCCACACAGGGCCCCCCTCACGAGCAGTACTTC	CATQGPPHEQYF
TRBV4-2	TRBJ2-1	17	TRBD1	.	TGTGCCAGCAGCCAAGTACGGACAGGGGGCCCCTACAATGAGCAGTTCTTC	CASSQVRTGGPYNEQFF
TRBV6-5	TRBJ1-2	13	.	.	TGTGCCAGCAGTTACCGGAGAAGCGATGGCTACACCTTC	CASSYRRSDGYTF
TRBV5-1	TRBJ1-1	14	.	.	TGCGCCAGCTCCAGGACACGCGGGAACACTGAAGCTTTCTTT	CASSRTRGNTEAFF
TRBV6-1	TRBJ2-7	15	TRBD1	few	TGTGCCAGCAGTGAAATGGGCACAGGGGCCTACGAGCAGTACTTC	CASSEMGTGAYEQYF
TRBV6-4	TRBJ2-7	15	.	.	TGTGCCAGCAGTGAAGCTGCGACGGGTCCCTACGAGCAGTACTTC	CASSEAATGPYEQYF
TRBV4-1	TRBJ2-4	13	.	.	TGCGCCAGCTCAAACCTAGCCAAAAACATTCAGTACTTC	CASSNLAKNIQYF
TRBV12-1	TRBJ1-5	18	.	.	TGTGCCAGCAGTTTAGCCAGCCTGCAATTTAAAGGCAATCAGCCCCAGCATTTT	CASSLASLQFKGNQPQHF
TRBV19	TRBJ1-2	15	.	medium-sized	TGTGCCAGTAGTACGGACGGCCGACCCTACTATGGCTACACCTTC	CASSTDGRPYYGYTF
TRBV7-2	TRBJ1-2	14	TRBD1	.	TGTGCCAGCAGGGAGACAGGGTTCTCCTATGGCTACACCTTC	CASRETGFSYGYTF
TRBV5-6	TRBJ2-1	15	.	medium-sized	TGTGCCAGCAGCTTAGGGGGAATCTCCTACAATGAGCAGTTCTTC	CASSLGGISYNEQFF
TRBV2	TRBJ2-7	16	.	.	TGTGCCAGCAACCTCTATGGGGCCCAAAGAGACTACGAGCAGTACTTC	CASNLYGAQRDYEQYF
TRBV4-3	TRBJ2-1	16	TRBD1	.	TGCGCCAGCAGCCAAGATAGGGGGCCCTACTACAATGAGCAGTTCTTC	CASSQDRGPYYNEQFF
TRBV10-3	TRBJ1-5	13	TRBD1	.	TGTGCCATCAGACAGGGGCTTAATCAGCCCCAGCATTTT	CAIRQGLNQPQHF
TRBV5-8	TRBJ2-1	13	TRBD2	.	TGTGCCAGCAGCTGGACTAGCTCCAATGAGCAGTTCTTC	CASSWTSSNEQFF
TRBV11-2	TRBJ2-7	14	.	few	TGTGCCAGCAGCTTAGGCACAGCCCGGTTCGAGCAGTACTTC	CASSLGTARFEQYF
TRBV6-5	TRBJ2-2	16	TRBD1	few	TGTGCCAGCAGTTACCGGTGGACAGGGGACACCGGGGAGCTGTTTTTT	CASSYRWTGDTGELFF
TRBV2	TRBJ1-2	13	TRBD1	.	TGTGCCAGCAGTGCACTACAGGGGGGTGGCTACACCTTC	CASSALQGGGYTF
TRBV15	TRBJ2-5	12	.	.	TGTGCCACCAGCAGATCTACTCAGGGTCAGTACTTC	CATSRSTQGQYF
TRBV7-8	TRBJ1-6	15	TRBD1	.	TGTGCCAGCAGCTGGGACAGGGGAACTAATTCACCCCTCCACTTT	CASSWDRGTNSPLHF
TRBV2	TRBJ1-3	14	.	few	TGTGCCAGCAGTGCCCCGGGGGCTGGAAACACCATATATTTT	CASSAPGAGNTIYF
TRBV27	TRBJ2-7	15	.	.	TGTGCCAGCAGTACTCCCCAGGGTGCCCTCTACGAGCAGTACTTC	CASSTPQGALYEQYF
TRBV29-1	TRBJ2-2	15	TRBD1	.	TGCAGCGTTGAAGATGGGGACAGGGGTACCGGGGAGCTGTTTTTT	CSVEDGDRGTGELFF
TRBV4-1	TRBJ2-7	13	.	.	TGCGCCAGCAGCCAAGATCTAGTTTACGAGCAGTACTTC	CASSQDLVYEQYF
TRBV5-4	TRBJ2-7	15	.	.	TGTGCCAGCAGCTCAGGACTTTACAGCTCCTACGAGCAGTACTTC	CASSSGLYSSYEQYF
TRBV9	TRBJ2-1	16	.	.	TGTGCCAGCAGCGTAGCTCGAACTAGTAGATACAATGAGCAGTTCTTC	CASSVARTSRYNEQFF
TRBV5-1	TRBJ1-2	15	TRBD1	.	TGCGCCAGCAGCCGAGGAGGACAGGTCGGGGATGGCTACACCTTC	CASSRGGQVGDGYTF
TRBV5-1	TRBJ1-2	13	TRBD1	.	TGTGCCAGCAGCTTGGGACAGGGAAATGGCTACACCTTC	CASSLGQGNGYTF
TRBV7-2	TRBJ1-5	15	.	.	TGTGCCAGCAGCTTAGACAGGTGGGGCAATCAGCCCCAGCATTTT	CASSLDRWGNQPQHF
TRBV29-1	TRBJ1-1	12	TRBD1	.	TGCAGCACCTTGACAGGGCCGACTGAAGCTTTCTTT	CSTLTGPTEAFF
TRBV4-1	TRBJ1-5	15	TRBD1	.	TGCGCCAGCAGCCCGGACAGGGGTCCCAATCGGCCCCAGCATTTT	CASSPDRGPNRPQHF
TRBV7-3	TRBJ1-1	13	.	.	TGTGCCAGCAGCTTACGGGCCGAGGGTGAAGCTTTCTTT	CASSLRAEGEAFF
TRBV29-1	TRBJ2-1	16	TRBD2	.	TGCAGCGTTGAAGAGGGGACTAGCGGCTTCCTCAATGAGCAGTTCTTC	CSVEEGTSGFLNEQFF
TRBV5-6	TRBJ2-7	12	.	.	TGTGCCAGCAGCTTTCCTCCCGCAGAGCAGTACTTC	CASSFPPAEQYF
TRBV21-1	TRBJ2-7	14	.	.	TGTGCCAGCAGCAAAGGGGGCGGCTCCTACGAGCAGTACTTC	CASSKGGGSYEQYF
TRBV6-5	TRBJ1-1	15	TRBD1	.	TGTGCCAGCAGGGGACAGCCTCTCTTGAACACTGAAGCTTTCTTT	CASRGQPLLNTEAFF
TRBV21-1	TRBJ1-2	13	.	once	TGTGCCAGCAGGAACAGGAGGAACTATGGCTACACCTTC	CASRNRRNYGYTF
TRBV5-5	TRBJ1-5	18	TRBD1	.	TGTGCCAGCAGCTTAGGGACAGGGGGCTTTTATAGCAATCAGCCCCAGCATTTT	CASSLGTGGFYSNQPQHF
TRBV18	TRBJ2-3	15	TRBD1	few	TGTGCCAGCTCACCCGGACAGGGCGGCACAGATACGCAGTATTTT	CASSPGQGGTDTQYF
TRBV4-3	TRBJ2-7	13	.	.	TGCGCCAGCAGCCCAGGGGGGAGCTACGAGCAGTACTTC	CASSPGGSYEQYF
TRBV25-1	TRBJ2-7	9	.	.	TGTGCCAGCCCTTGGGAGCAGTACTTC	CASPWEQYF
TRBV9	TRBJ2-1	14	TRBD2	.	TGTGCCAGCAGTAGGACTAGCGGAGACAATGAGCAGTTCTTC	CASSRTSGDNEQFF
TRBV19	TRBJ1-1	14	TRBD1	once	TGTGCCAGTAGTAAGACAGGGGTGGGTACTGAAGCTTTCTTT	CASSKTGVGTEAFF
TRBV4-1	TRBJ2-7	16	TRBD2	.	TGCGCCAGCAGCAAGTCTGGGGAGGGGCCATCATACGAGCAGTACTTC	CASSKSGEGPSYEQYF
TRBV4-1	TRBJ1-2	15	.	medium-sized	TGCGCCAGCAGCCCATCAGACAGGACTAACTATGGCTACACCTTC	CASSPSDRTNYGYTF
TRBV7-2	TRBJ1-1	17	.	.	TGTGCCAGCAGCTTAAGGTTTGGAGAGCCTATGAACACTGAAGCTTTCTTT	CASSLRFGEPMNTEAFF
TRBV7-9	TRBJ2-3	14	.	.	TGTGCCAGCAGCCCGGGGGCCACTGGGGATACGCAGTATTTT	CASSPGATGDTQYF
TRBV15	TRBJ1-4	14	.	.	TGTGCCACCAGCAGAGGAGGGGCTGAGGAAAAACTGTTTTTT	CATSRGGAEEKLFF
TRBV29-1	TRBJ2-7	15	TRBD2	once	TGCAGCGTTGACGGGTTAGGGACTAGCGGCTACGAGCAGTACTTC	CSVDGLGTSGYEQYF
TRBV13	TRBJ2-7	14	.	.	TGTGCCAGCAGCTTTAAGGGCCTGTTTAGAGAGCAGTACTTC	CASSFKGLFREQYF